Below are 18 T cell receptor beta chains sequenced from a single sample in a study of shared clonotypes between healthy human individuals. Profiled with immunoSEQ multiplex PCR; TCRdb holds only in-frame clones, not every one. The repertoire holds over a million clones, with 78% as singletons. Sequenced input: memory CD4+ T cells from PBMCs. Described subset: CD45RA-negative fraction. Receptor source: a man aged 18 to 29 in good health. Some clones in this sample may be carry-over from other donors' samples.

This clone was recorded once. The chain employs TRBV4-1 and TRBJ2-3, with a weak D call TRBD1 (6 bases). The CDR3 consists of 16 residues. Germline assignment: CDR1 MGHRA and CDR2 YSYEKL. Trimming took 0 bases from V and 5 from J, leaving 15 bases between them. CDR3 coding DNA: TGCGCCAGCAGCCAAGATTTCGCAGGGGCGGGAGATACGCAGTATTTT. It encodes CASSQDFAGAGDTQYF.

The V call is TRBV7-9, the J call TRBJ2-3; 8 positions agree with TRBD2. V gave up 3 bases and J gave up 5 bases; unmatched junction bases: 13. The CDR3 runs 17 residues. Germline-derived CDR1 and CDR2 are SEHNR and FQNEAQ (reference sequence). The CDR3 coding sequence is TGTGCCAGCAGCTTCGGTGGATCGGGAGGGCCGGAAGATACGCAGTATTTT. It encodes CASSFGGSGGPEDTQYF.

The V call is TRBV15, the J call TRBJ2-5, with D perhaps being TRBD1 or TRBD2 (6 bases each). Germline assignment: CDR1 LNHNV and CDR2 YYDKDF (reference sequence). The CDR3 runs 15 residues. Trimming removed 0 bases at V and 4 bases at J, with 12 bases between. CDR3 residues: CATSRDSGGGETQYF. CDR3 in DNA: TGTGCCACCAGCAGAGATTCCGGGGGCGGAGAGACCCAGTACTTC.

V usage is TRBV28 and J usage is TRBJ1-1, with 7 positions matching TRBD1. The trim removed 2 bases at V and 0 bases at J, leaving 6 bases unmatched. Germline V gene sequence: CDR1 MDHEN, CDR2 SYDVKM. This CDR3 comprises 16 residues. The CDR3 region is CASSLRTGALNTEAFF. The CDR3 DNA is TGTGCCAGCAGTTTACGCACAGGGGCATTGAACACTGAAGCTTTCTTT.

V and J are TRBV5-1 and TRBJ2-1, with a possible D match to TRBD2 (5 bases). This CDR3 is 15 amino acids long. Looked up from germline, CDR1 is SGHRS and CDR2 is YFSETQ. V lost 8 bases to trimming and J lost 0 bases, with 15 bases between them. CDR3 sequence reads: CASSERRPSYNEQFF. CDR3 nucleotides: TGCGCCAGTAGCGAGCGGAGACCCTCCTACAATGAGCAGTTCTTC.

This clone was counted only a few times. The chain employs TRBV5-1 and TRBJ1-2, with TRBD1 matching over 7 bases. V lost 2 bases to trimming and J lost 4 bases; unmatched junction nucleotides: 5. The germline V gene has CDR1 SGHRS and CDR2 YFSETQ. The CDR3 covers 14 residues. The chain's CDR3 is CASSLRQGGYGYTF. In DNA form, the CDR3 reads TGCGCCAGCAGCTTAAGACAGGGAGGCTATGGCTACACCTTC.

The chain is built from TRBV28 and TRBJ2-5; the match to TRBD1 covers 10 bases. Per the germline V gene, CDR1 is MDHEN and CDR2 is SYDVKM. The CDR3 length is 17 residues. The J segment lost 4 bases and the V segment lost 6 bases, leaving 14 bases of the junction unmatched. Here the CDR3 reads CASSSPRGTGARETQYF. DNA of the CDR3: TGTGCCAGCAGCTCCCCCAGAGGGACAGGGGCTCGAGAGACCCAGTACTTC. Together with reference TRBV28 and TRBJ2-5, the CDR3 gives the full variable domain: DVKVTQSSRYLVKRTGEKVFLECVQDMDHENMFWYRQDPGLGLRLIYFSYDVKMKEKGDIPEGYSVSREKKERFSLILESASTNQTSMYLCASSSPRGTGARETQYFGPGTRLLVL.

The rearrangement joins TRBV5-1 to TRBJ2-1, with D hard to call. Per the germline V gene, CDR1 is SGHRS and CDR2 is YFSETQ. Trimming took 0 bases from V and 13 from J, leaving 17 bases between them. The CDR3 covers 14 residues. The CDR3 sequence: CASSLANLGLQQFF. The CDR3 DNA follows: TGCGCCAGCAGCTTGGCCAATCTCGGGCTCCAACAGTTCTTC.

V and J are TRBV7-2 and TRBJ2-3; no definite D call. The CDR3 has 13 amino acids. V was pared by 2 bases and J by 7 bases, with 10 bases between. Per the germline V gene, CDR1 is SGHTA and CDR2 is FQGNSA. CDR3 protein: CASSLHMSNTQYF. The CDR3 DNA reads TGTGCCAGCAGCTTACATATGAGTAATACGCAGTATTTT. The full variable domain, completed using reference TRBV7-2 and TRBJ2-3, is GAGVSQSPSNKVTEKGKDVELRCDPISGHTALYWYRQSLGQGLEFLIYFQGNSAPDKSGLPSDRFSAERTGGSVSTLTIQRTQQEDSAVYLCASSLHMSNTQYFGPGTRLTVL.

The chain combines TRBV29-1 with TRBJ2-2; the D is unclear. The germline gives CDR1 SQVTM, CDR2 ANQGSEA. This CDR3 has 16 amino acids. V dropped 6 bases and J dropped 1 base, with 18 bases sitting between them. CDR3 region: CSVGRPGFGNTGELFF. CDR3 in DNA: TGCAGCGTCGGTCGGCCGGGCTTCGGGAACACCGGGGAGCTGTTTTTT.

CDR3 in DNA: TGCAGCGTTGCGGGGAGTAATACGCAGTATTTT. Its protein product is CSVAGSNTQYF. This chain connects TRBV29-1 to TRBJ2-3, with D maybe TRBD2 (5 bases). Germline CDR1 is SQVTM and CDR2 is ANQGSEA. Trimming shortened V by 4 bases and J by 7 bases, and 9 bases separated the two germline ends. This CDR3 has 11 residues.

The CDR3: CASSVVTGGSETQYF. CDR3 bases: TGTGCCAGCAGCGTAGTGACAGGGGGCTCAGAGACCCAGTACTTC. V usage is TRBV9 and J usage is TRBJ2-5, with 10 positions matching TRBD1. CDR1 and CDR2 from the germline V gene are SGDLS and YYNGEE. V was clipped by 0 bases and J by 4 bases; unmatched bases: 3. CDR3 size: 15 residues.

The rearrangement links TRBV10-3 to TRBJ1-2; no definite D call. Germline V gene data show CDR1 as ENHRY and CDR2 as SYGVKD. Trimming pared 3 bases from V and 0 bases from J, leaving 5 bases between. This CDR3 has 13 residues. CDR3 in DNA: TGTGCCATCAGTGACCTGTCTAACTATGGCTACACCTTC. It codes for CAISDLSNYGYTF.

About this clone itself: Possible read error: a much larger clone is one base away. The CDR3 here is CASSLTPNYGYTF. Here the CDR3 DNA reads TGTGCCAGCAGTTTGACACCTAACTATGGCTACACCTTC. The genes are TRBV6-5 and TRBJ1-2; D call uncertain. Germline lookup yields CDR1 MNHEY and CDR2 SVGAGI. The CDR3 is made up of 13 amino acids. Between the trimmed V and J ends, which lost 4 bases and 0 bases, there was a span of 6 bases.

CDR3 sequence (DNA): TGCGCCAGCAGCTTGGGTTCTAGCGGTGGGAATGAGCAGTTCTTC. Its translation: CASSLGSSGGNEQFF. V and J are TRBV5-1 and TRBJ2-1, with 7 bases aligning to TRBD2. The germline CDR1 and CDR2 sequences are SGHRS and YFSETQ. The CDR3 sequence is 15 residues long. V gave up 0 bases and J gave up 7 bases; unmatched junction bases: 7.

The chain is built from TRBV28 and TRBJ2-7, with 10 bases identical to TRBD1. J gave up 4 bases and V 2 bases, and 8 bases lay outside the gene matches. Germline CDR1 MDHEN, CDR2 SYDVKM. The length of the CDR3 is 16 residues. CDR3 residues: CASSLHMGQGKYEQYF. The CDR3 nucleotides read TGTGCCAGCAGTTTACATATGGGACAGGGGAAGTACGAGCAGTACTTC.

V gene TRBV4-2 combines with J gene TRBJ2-5, with a weak D call TRBD2 (6 bases). This CDR3 is 15 amino acids long. V was shortened by 4 bases and J by 9 bases, with 21 bases between the two germline ends. Germline loops: CDR1 LGHNA, CDR2 YNFKEQ. This CDR3 is CASSPTDSGELSQYF. CDR3 bases: TGTGCCAGCAGCCCCACTGACTCGGGGGAGCTGTCCCAGTACTTC.

This clone was picked up many times. The chain carries TRBV30 and TRBJ1-1; D is perhaps TRBD1 (5 bases). The CDR3 is made up of 14 amino acids. With 1 base removed from V and 1 base from J, the gap between germline ends came to 10 bases. Germline-derived CDR1 and CDR2 are GTSNPN and SVGIG (reference sequence). CDR3 region: CAWSEDTKNTEAFF. Here the CDR3 DNA reads TGTGCCTGGAGTGAGGACACTAAGAACACTGAAGCTTTCTTT.